This T cell receptor beta chain emerged from a study of cytomegalovirus exposure and HLA in healthy donors. Assay used: immunoSEQ multiplex PCR; TCRdb lists only in-frame clones, some missing. The sample yields under 200,000 clones, 86% seen once. Trimming cost V 0 bases and J 2 bases, with 12 bases left between them. There are 16 residues in the CDR3. Germline CDR1 is SGHNT and CDR2 is YYREEE (reference sequence). Note on this clone: Its antigen remains unidentified.

General study results and limits: Subsequent analysis of the roughly 120 validation repertoires found a tendency for first-cohort TCR clusters to co-occur. Most TCR sequences were seen very rarely across donors, but some public TCRs occurred in many.

This clonotype originated in a young woman in good health and CMV-seronegative. The gene calls are TRBV5-4 and TRBJ2-1; D remains unclear. Sequenced sample: PBMCs. CDR3 nucleotide sequence: TGTGCCAGCAGCTTGGAATCGGTCCCGGCCTACAATGAGCAGTTCTTC. Protein product: CASSLESVPAYNEQFF.